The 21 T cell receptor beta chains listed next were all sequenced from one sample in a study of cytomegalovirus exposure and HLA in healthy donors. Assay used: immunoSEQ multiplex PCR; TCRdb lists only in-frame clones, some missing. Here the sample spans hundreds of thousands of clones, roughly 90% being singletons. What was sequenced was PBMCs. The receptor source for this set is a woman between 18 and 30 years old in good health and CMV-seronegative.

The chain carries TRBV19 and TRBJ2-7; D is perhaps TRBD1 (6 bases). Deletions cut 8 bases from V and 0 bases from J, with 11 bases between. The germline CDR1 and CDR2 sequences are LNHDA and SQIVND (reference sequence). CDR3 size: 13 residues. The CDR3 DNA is TGTGCCAGTCGTCAACAGGGCTCCTACGAGCAGTACTTC. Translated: CASRQQGSYEQYF.

CDR3 loop: CATSRDNGANVLTF. CDR3 sequence (DNA): TGTGCCACCAGCAGAGATAATGGGGCCAACGTCCTGACTTTC. The chain carries TRBV15 and TRBJ2-6, with D hard to call. V dropped 0 bases and J dropped 3 bases, with 3 bases sitting between them. The germline CDR1 and CDR2 sequences are LNHNV and YYDKDF (reference sequence). The CDR3 sequence is 14 residues long.

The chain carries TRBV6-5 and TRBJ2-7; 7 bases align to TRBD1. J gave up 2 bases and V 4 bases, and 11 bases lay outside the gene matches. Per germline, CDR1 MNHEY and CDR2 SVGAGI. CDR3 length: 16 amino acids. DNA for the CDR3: TGTGCCAGCAGTTCTCCCCGTCGACAGGGCACCTACGAGCAGTACTTC. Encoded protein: CASSSPRRQGTYEQYF.

CDR3 DNA sequence: TGTGCCAGCACCAAATCAGGGCCGGAGACCCAGTACTTC. It codes for CASTKSGPETQYF. The J gene is TRBJ2-5, the V gene TRBV28; D perhaps matches TRBD1 (5 bases). The germline V gene encodes CDR1 MDHEN and CDR2 SYDVKM. The V end was cut by 7 bases, the J end by 5 bases, with 14 bases between. The CDR3 covers 13 residues.

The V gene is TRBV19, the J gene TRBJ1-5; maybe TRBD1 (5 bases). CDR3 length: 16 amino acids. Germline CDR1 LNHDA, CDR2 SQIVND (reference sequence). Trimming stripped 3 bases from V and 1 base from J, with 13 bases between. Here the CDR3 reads CASSMKGNESNQPQHF. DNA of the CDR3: TGTGCCAGTAGTATGAAGGGGAACGAGAGCAATCAGCCCCAGCATTTT.

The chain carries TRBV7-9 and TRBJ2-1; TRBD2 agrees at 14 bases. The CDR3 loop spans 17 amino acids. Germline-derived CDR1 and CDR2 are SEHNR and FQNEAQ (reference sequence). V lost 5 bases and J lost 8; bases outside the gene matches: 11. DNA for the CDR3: TGTGCCAGCAGCCGTCCCCCGGGACTAGCGGGAGTAGATGAGCAGTTCTTC. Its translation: CASSRPPGLAGVDEQFF.

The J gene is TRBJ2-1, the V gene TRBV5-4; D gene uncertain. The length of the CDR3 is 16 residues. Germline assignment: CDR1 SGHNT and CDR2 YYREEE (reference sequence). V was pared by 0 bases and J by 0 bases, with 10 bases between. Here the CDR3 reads CASSLVSGLSYNEQFF. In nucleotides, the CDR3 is TGTGCCAGCAGCTTGGTTTCAGGCCTCTCCTACAATGAGCAGTTCTTC.

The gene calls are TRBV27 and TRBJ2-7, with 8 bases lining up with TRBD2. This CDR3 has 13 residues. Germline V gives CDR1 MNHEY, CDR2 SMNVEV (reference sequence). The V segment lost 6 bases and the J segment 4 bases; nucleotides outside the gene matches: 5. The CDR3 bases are TGTGCCAGCAGCTATCGCGGGGGGTACGAGCAGTACTTC. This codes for CASSYRGGYEQYF.

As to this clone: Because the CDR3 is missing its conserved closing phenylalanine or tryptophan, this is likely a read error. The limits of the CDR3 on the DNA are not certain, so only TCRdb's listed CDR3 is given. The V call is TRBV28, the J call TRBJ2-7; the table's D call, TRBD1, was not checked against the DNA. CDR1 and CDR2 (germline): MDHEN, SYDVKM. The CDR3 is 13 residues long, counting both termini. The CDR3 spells CASSLGGQGAFWL.

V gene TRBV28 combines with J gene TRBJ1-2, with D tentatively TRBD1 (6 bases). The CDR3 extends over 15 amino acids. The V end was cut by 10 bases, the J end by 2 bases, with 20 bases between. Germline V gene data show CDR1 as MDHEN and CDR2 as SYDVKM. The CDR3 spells CATFLGTLSNYGYTF. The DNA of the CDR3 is TGTGCCACCTTTTTAGGGACACTAAGCAACTATGGCTACACCTTC.

For the CDR3, the DNA is TGTGCCAGCAGTCACTGGACAGGGGGCAGAAACATTCAGTACTTC. Residues: CASSHWTGGRNIQYF. V usage is TRBV27 and J usage is TRBJ2-4; 11 bases agree with TRBD1. The CDR3 extends over 15 amino acids. V lost 5 bases, J lost 6 bases, and 6 bases stayed unmatched. Germline CDR1 MNHEY, CDR2 SMNVEV (reference sequence).

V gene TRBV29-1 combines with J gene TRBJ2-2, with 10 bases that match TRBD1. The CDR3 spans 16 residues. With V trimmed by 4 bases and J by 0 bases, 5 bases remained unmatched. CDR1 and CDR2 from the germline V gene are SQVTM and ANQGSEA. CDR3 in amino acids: CSVVPGTGANTGELFF. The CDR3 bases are TGCAGCGTTGTTCCTGGGACAGGGGCGAACACCGGGGAGCTGTTTTTT.

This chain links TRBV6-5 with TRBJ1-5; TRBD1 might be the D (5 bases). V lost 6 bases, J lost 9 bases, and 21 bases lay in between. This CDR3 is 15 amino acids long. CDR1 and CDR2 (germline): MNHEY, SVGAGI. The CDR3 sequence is CASRIRGEDKGPQHF. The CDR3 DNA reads TGTGCCAGCAGAATACGGGGGGAGGACAAGGGGCCCCAGCATTTT.

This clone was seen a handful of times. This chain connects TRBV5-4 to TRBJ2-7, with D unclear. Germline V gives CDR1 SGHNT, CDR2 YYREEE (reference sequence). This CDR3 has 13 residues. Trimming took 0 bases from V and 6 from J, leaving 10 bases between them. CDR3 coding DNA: TGTGCCAGCAGCTTGGGGGCTGGTGGCGAGCAGTACTTC. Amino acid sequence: CASSLGAGGEQYF.

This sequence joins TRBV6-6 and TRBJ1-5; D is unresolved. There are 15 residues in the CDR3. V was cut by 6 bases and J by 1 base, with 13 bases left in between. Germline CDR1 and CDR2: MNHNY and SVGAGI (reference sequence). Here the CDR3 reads CASSQGPGSNQPQHF. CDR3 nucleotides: TGTGCCAGCAGCCAAGGACCGGGGAGCAATCAGCCCCAGCATTTT.

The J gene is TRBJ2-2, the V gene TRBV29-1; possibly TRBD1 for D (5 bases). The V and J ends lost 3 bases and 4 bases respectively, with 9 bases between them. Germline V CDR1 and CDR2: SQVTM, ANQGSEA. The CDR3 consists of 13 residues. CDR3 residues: CSVDRASTGELFF. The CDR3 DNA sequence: TGCAGCGTTGACAGGGCGTCCACCGGGGAGCTGTTTTTT.

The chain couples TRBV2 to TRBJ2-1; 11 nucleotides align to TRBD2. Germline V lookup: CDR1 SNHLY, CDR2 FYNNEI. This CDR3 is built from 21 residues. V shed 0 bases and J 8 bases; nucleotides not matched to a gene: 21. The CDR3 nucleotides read TGTGCCAGCAGTGAAGCCCGGTTAACTAATTTTAGCGGGAGGGAGTATGATGAGCAGTTCTTC. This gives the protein CASSEARLTNFSGREYDEQFF.

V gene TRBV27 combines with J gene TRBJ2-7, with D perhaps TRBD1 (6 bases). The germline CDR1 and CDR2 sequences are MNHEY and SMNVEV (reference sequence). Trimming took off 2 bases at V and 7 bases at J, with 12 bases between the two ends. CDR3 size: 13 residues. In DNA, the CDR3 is TGTGCCAGCAGTTTACAGGGGAACGAAGAGCAGTACTTC. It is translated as CASSLQGNEEQYF.

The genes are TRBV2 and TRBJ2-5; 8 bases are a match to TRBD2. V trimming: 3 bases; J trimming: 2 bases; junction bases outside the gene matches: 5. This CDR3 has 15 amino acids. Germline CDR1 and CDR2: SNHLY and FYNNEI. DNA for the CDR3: TGTGCCAGCAGTGAGGAGCGGGGGACGCAAGAGACCCAGTACTTC. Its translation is CASSEERGTQETQYF.

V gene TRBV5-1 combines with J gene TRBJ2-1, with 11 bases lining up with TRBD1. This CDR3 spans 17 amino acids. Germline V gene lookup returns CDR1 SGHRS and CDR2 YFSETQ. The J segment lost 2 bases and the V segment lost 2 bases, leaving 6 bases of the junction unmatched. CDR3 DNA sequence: TGCGCCAGCAGCTTAAACCCGGACAGGGGGCCCTACAATGAGCAGTTCTTC. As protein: CASSLNPDRGPYNEQFF.

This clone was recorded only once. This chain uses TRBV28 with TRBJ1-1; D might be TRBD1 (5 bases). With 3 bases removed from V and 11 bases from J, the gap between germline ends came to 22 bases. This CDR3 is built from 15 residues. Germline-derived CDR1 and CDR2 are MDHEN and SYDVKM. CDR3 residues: CASSLGGALDRHAFF. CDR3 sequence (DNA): TGTGCCAGCAGTTTGGGAGGGGCATTAGATCGTCACGCTTTCTTT.